This T cell receptor beta chain was recovered during a study of cytomegalovirus exposure and HLA in healthy donors (dated by TCRdb to 2016 to 2017). About the full investigation: An earlier analysis of 587 of the donors reported more than 250 Gb of sequence data and 117 million unique TCR beta sequences from about 180 million T cells. An early release that covered about 640 HLA-typed donors contained approximately 300 gigabases of sequencing data and tens of millions of unique TCR sequences. The genetic ancestry cluster associated with self-reported Caucasian donors included around 76% of the roughly 380 genotyped donors. The study aimed to test whether cataloging public T cell receptors could reveal signatures of past pathogen exposure. The T cell repertoires of some 670 subjects were profiled by immunosequencing and related to cytomegalovirus serostatus. In addition to the first cohort of around 670 subjects, a separate validation cohort of 100 to 150 different subjects was used. To predict cytomegalovirus infection status, the study combined high-throughput TCR immunosequencing, statistical association of individual TCRs with disease status, and machine learning. To study patterns of TCR occurrence, a later analysis re-analyzed previously published TCR beta repertoires from around 700 donors and added high-resolution HLA genotyping. In the later analysis, no new phenotypic data were used to find candidate immune exposures; instead, reliance was placed on TCR beta sequences and their occurrence across donors. In an earlier analysis of more than 550 of the donors, high-throughput TCR beta sequencing was used to judge whether each TCR beta V gene segment behaved as functional or pseudogenic. Alongside the repertoire data, information on donor age, sex, ethnicity and CMV serostatus was compiled. A later genetic analysis used genome-wide SNP genotypes for 398 of the 666 donors, treating that subset as a discovery cohort. Every repertoire in the discovery cohort had been generated on one and the same sequencing platform. Class I and class II HLA loci were covered by the typing at four-digit resolution. The number of donors typed differed by locus, with roughly 629-640 for A, B, C, DRB1 and DQB1, approximately 500 for DQA1, 600 to 610 for DPA1, and around 460 for DPB1. Roughly 5 DR-DQ haplotypes were handled as single units for association and clustering, since linkage in the cohort was strong. On average, roughly 240,000 unique TCR beta nucleotide sequences were sequenced per donor among a few hundred genotyped donors of the cohort, with roughly 18% of those sequences being non-productive. The paper as a whole reports these results and caveats: The study listed 150 to 200 TCR beta chains as associated with cytomegalovirus. A group of highly shared sequence variants was considered likely to be a technical artifact of the sequencing pipeline. Some IMGT-functional V segments, including TRBV6-2 and TRBV6-3, could not be told apart with the 87-base-pair reads, so those segments were excluded. According to a later analysis, most CMV-associated TCR beta chains appeared to be HLA-restricted, and the HLA associations seemed to be driven largely by CMV exposure. Immune exposure information for the cohort was limited to CMV serostatus. In a later analysis, the rate of TCR association differed among HLA loci, with DRB1 alleles having the most associated TCRs and HLA-C alleles having the fewest. Compared with the approximately 700-donor mean, donors in an Asian-associated ancestry cluster had fewer N-insertions in productive TCRs, according to a later genetic analysis. The classifier was reported to diagnose cytomegalovirus status with high specificity and sensitivity in both the original cohort and the validation cohort. A later analysis reported that several top co-occurrence clusters appeared linked to parvovirus B19, influenza, CMV and Epstein-Barr virus. A few of the identified cytomegalovirus-associated TCR beta chains were confirmed in vitro to be specific for cytomegalovirus antigens. Because HLA typing was missing for some donors at each locus, association tests included only the typed subset. Because counts were too low, more than 15 rarely observed V segments, including chromosome 9 orphons, were excluded from the earlier analysis of roughly 580 of the donors. When HLA alleles, especially DR and DQ, strongly co-occurred, attributing TCR associations to individual alleles was difficult. A later genetic analysis associated a missense DCLRE1C variant with V-gene and J-gene trimming of TCR beta chains, and an independent cohort replicated the association. It was suggested by the authors that the approach could potentially be generalized to other disease states and immunological phenotypes. Specific HLA alleles were associated with some 15,000 TCR beta sequences at a false discovery rate of 0.05 in a later analysis. Only TCR beta chains were sequenced in this cohort, and the absence of alpha or paired-chain data limited detectable features. Roughly uniform sequencing depth across donors was assumed in presence/absence analyses, although this assumption may not hold. Most TCR sequences were observed very rarely across donors, whereas some public TCRs were present in many individuals. A later analysis found that HLA-associated TCR beta chains were more clonally expanded and had lower generation probabilities than equally common non-associated chains. A further reported finding was that TCR beta sequences accurately predicted the HLA-A and HLA-B alleles for most subjects in the first cohort. Correlated functional status among segregating V segments might be attributable to linkage disequilibrium, but an unknown experimental factor could not be ruled out. In an earlier analysis of over 550 of the donors, most TCR beta V segments were observed in productive rearrangements about 87% or about 30% of the time, broadly matching IMGT annotations.

The germline V gene (reference sequence) specifies LNHNV as CDR1 and YYDKDF as CDR2. The CDR3 runs 14 residues from the cysteine to the phenylalanine. Only CDR3 DNA remains: 42 bases, in frame from the first base. Relative to germline, V is 0 bases shorter and J is 6 bases shorter, with 12 bases between their ends. As concerns this clone: Its antigen is still unknown. Base qualities are not at hand, and no much larger clone is one base apart.

Library preparation was by the immunoSEQ multiplex PCR assay. The multiplex PCR relied on a mix of 60 forward primers for TCR Vbeta segments and 13 reverse primers for TCR Jbeta segments. A multiplex PCR assay on genomic DNA amplified the CDR3 region of rearranged TCR beta genes. The amplified TCR beta libraries were sequenced on the Illumina HiSeq System as 87-base-pair reads. In the source study's methods: Across the 666 repertoires, a later analysis counted about 81 million unique TCR beta chains, around 10 million of which were shared by at least two donors. To remove PCR and sequencing errors, raw reads were error-corrected and collapsed into unique sequences using a nearest-neighbor algorithm that merged closely related sequences. Alignment of CDR3 sequences to IMGT reference sequences was used to assign V, D and J gene segments. For a sequence to be retained, a match of at least six nucleotides to both a V gene segment and a J gene segment was required. A rearrangement counted as productive if the CDR3 had no stop codons and remained in frame with V and J, and every other rearrangement counted as non-productive. Following IMGT convention, CDR3 was defined as the stretch from the second conserved V-encoded cysteine up to the conserved J-encoded phenylalanine. The earlier analysis of more than 450 of the donors excluded sequences that lacked an unambiguous match to a single V gene segment. An earlier analysis of about 600 of the donors called V segments functional above 56.7% productive rearrangements and segregating when the between-donor standard deviation exceeded 5%. A statistical classification framework was developed to diagnose cytomegalovirus status using the catalog of TCR beta chain sequences. V and J gene assignment, in a later analysis, came from comparing TCR nucleotide sequences with IMGT/GENE-DB human TR gene sequences. Using the TCRdist pipeline, a later analysis assigned CDR3 sequences along with most-parsimonious VDJ recombination scenarios. In a later analysis, every TCR beta chain was defined by the combination of its CDR3 amino acid sequence and its V-gene family, and reads without a unique V-gene family were dropped. As a way to deal with suspected cross-contamination and a sequencing artifact, a later analysis dropped 450 to 700 nucleotide sequences that were highly shared and had low generation probability. In a later analysis, a clonal expansion index for each public chain was calculated from normalized within-repertoire ranks of inferred template counts. In a later analysis, generation probabilities were computed using a VDJ recombination model fitted to out-of-frame rearrangements, and the results were checked against IGoR. In a later analysis, hypergeometric tests were used to score TCR-TCR, TCR-HLA and TCR-CMV co-occurrence, with a repertoire-size bias correction applied to TCR pairs. In a later analysis, false discovery rates were estimated by permuting HLA or CMV assignments 20 times. In a later analysis, co-occurring TCRs were grouped using DBSCAN, with TCRdist sequence similarity added in when clustering inside HLA-allele-positive subsets. Co-occurrence clustering excluded repertoires with fewer than 30,000 or more than 120,000 public chains, plus five with anomalous nucleotide sharing. The table comes from immuneACCESS by way of TCRdb, which keeps in-frame sequences with V and J called. Part of the clones is missing from these tables; in studies checked, under half for an unresolved V gene and the rest for unknown reasons. The DNA gave D and trimming, while V, J and clone size come from that table. In this sample the table shows about 93,000 clones, 65% to 85% of which occur a single time. The ten largest account for approximately 3.6% of the sample.

The cohort consisted of hundreds of healthy bone marrow donors. Cohort members were all nominally healthy when sampled, although unrecorded immune exposures were likely present. The donor tested CMV seronegative, placing the donor among the 300 to 400 seronegative members of the cohort. Every donor gave a peripheral blood sample, and the peripheral blood mononuclear cells from that sample were used for TCR beta sequencing. The Qiagen DNeasy Blood Extraction Kit was used to extract genomic DNA from the blood cell samples. In this chain, TRBV15 is recombined with TRBJ2-7, with the D segment identity uncertain. The sample comprised PBMCs. This TCR came from a man in his fifties in good health and CMV-seronegative. The nucleotide sequence reads TGTGCCACCAGCAGAGATGGCAGGTCGGCCGAGCAGTACTTC. The resulting protein is CATSRDGRSAEQYF. This CDR3, with the reference TRBV15 and TRBJ2-7 proteins standing in past its ends, gives the full variable domain DAMVIQNPRYQVTQFGKPVTLSCSQTLNHNVMYWYQQKSSQAPKLLFHYYDKDFNNEADTPDNFQSRRPNTSFCFLDIRSPGLGDTAMYLCATSRDGRSAEQYFGPGTRLTVT.